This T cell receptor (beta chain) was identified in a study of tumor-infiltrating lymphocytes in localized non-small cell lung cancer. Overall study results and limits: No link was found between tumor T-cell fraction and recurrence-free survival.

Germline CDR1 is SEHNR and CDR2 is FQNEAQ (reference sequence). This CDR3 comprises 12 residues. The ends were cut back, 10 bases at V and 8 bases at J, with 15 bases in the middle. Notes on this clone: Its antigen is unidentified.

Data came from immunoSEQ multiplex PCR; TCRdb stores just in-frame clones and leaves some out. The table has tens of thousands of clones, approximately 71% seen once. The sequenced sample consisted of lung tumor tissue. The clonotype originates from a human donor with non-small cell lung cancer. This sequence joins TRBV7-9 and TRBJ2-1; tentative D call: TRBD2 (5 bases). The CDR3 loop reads CANEGRVDEQFF. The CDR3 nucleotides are TGTGCCAACGAGGGCCGCGTAGATGAGCAGTTCTTC.